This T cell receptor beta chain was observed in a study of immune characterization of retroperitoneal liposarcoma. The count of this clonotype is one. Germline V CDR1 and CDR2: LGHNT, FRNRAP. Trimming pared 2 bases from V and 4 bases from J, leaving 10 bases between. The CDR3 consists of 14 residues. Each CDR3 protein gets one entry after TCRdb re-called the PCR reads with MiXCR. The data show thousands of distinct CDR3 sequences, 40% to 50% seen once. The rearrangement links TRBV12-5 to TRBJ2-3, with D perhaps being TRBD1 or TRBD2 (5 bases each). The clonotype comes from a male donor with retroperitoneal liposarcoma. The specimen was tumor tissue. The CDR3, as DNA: TGTGCTAGTGGTTTGAGCCAGGGACCAGATACGCAGTATTTT. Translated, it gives CASGLSQGPDTQYF.